This T cell receptor beta chain emerged from a study of blood T cell repertoires in COVID-19. As for the study in general: Material from acute and convalescent COVID-19 was sourced from the United States, Italy and Spain.

The germline V gene has CDR1 SGHDN and CDR2 FVKESK. CDR3 length: 15 amino acids. V lost 4 bases to trimming and J lost 4 bases, with 15 bases between them. Here immunoSEQ multiplex PCR was the method, and the copy in TCRdb shows in-frame clones only, minus some. The profile shows about 71,000 clones, roughly nine tenths of them singletons. The clonotype originates from a woman younger than 30 with acute or convalescent COVID-19. Material: peripheral blood. The chain has TRBV14 and TRBJ2-3, with a weak D call TRBD1 (6 bases). The CDR3 DNA is TGTGCCAGCAGCCTGACGGTTGGGGGCCCAGATACGCAGTATTTT. Its protein is CASSLTVGGPDTQYF.